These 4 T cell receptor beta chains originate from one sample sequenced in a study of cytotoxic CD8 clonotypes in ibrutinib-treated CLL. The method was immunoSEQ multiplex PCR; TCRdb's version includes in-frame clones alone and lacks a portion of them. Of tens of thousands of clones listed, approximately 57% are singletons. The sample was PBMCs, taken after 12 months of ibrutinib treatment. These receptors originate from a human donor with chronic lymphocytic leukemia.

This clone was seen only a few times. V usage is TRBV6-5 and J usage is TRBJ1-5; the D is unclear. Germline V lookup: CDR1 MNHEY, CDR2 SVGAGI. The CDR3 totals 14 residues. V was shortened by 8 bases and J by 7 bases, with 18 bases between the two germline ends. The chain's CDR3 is CASAVNRGEQPQHF. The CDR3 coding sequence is TGTGCCAGCGCAGTTAATCGGGGTGAACAGCCCCAGCATTTT.

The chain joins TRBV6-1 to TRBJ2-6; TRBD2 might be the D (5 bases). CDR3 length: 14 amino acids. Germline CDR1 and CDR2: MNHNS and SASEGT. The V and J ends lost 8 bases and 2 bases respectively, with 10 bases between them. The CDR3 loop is CASRLAPGANVLTF. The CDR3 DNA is TGTGCCAGCCGGTTAGCGCCTGGGGCCAACGTCCTGACTTTC.

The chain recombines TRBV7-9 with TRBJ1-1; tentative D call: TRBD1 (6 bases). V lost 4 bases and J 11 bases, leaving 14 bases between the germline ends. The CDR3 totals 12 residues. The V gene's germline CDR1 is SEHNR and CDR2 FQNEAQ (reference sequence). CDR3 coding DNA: TGTGCCAGCAGCTGGGACATTCAAAAGGCTTTCTTT. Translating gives CASSWDIQKAFF.

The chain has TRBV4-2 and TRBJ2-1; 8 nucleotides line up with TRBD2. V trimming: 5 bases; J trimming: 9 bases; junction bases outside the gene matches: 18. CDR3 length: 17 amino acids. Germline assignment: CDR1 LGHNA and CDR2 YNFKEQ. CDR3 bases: TGTGCCAGCAGCAATCAAAGGTTGGGACTAGGGGGTTCTGAGCAGTTCTTC. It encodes CASSNQRLGLGGSEQFF.